The clone carrying this T cell receptor (beta chain) showed up just a few times. Its cognate antigen is unknown. Together with a sample-barcoded 5' primer, a J-beta primer mix was included in a second PCR lasting roughly 6 to 12 cycles. Every individual sample yielded 3 million or more paired-end reads (each containing CDR3). Via MiXCR, TCRdb re-called the 5' RACE reads, giving one row per CDR3 protein. The sample holds some 1.5 million distinct CDR3 sequences, approximately 43% seen once. The data belong to a study of blood T cells in healthy people across ages. Germline assignment: CDR1 SEHNR and CDR2 FQNEAQ (reference sequence). V dropped 3 bases and J dropped 3; count of bases not matched to a gene: 6. The CDR3 loop spans 15 amino acids. The draw of peripheral blood yielded around 9.6 milliliters from each donor. General study findings and limits: Possibly confounding the expanded clonotype changes was the fact that donor CMV status was unknown.

The sequence came from a woman in her late teens or twenties in good health. This chain links TRBV7-9 with TRBJ1-2, with 8 nucleotides matching TRBD1. The sample consisted of blood. DNA of the CDR3: TGTGCCAGCAGCTTTCTCGAACAGGGGGACTATGGCTACACCTTC. It encodes CASSFLEQGDYGYTF.